The clone carrying this T cell receptor beta chain has a handful of counts. As yet, its antigen is unknown. The CDR3 is 15 amino acids. Trimming took 0 bases from V and 2 from J, leaving 9 bases between them. In germline, CDR1 is SGHRS, CDR2 YFSETQ. Profiled with immunoSEQ multiplex PCR; TCRdb holds only in-frame clones, not every one. Of some 96,000 clones listed, over 80% are singletons. These data belong to a study of PD-1 blockade in classical Hodgkin lymphoma. Notes on the study in general: Baseline diversity in complete responders resembled that of newly diagnosed patients.

Every patient was affected by relapse after autologous stem cell transplantation, while exposure to brentuximab vedotin was not uniform. The V call is TRBV5-1, the J call TRBJ2-1; no clear D gene. Sequences were derived from peripheral blood mononuclear cells (PBMCs), sampled at baseline. The receptor was derived from a human donor with classical Hodgkin lymphoma. DNA of the CDR3: TGCGCCAGCAGCTTGGCGGGTTTCGCCTACAATGAGCAGTTCTTC. This translates into CASSLAGFAYNEQFF.